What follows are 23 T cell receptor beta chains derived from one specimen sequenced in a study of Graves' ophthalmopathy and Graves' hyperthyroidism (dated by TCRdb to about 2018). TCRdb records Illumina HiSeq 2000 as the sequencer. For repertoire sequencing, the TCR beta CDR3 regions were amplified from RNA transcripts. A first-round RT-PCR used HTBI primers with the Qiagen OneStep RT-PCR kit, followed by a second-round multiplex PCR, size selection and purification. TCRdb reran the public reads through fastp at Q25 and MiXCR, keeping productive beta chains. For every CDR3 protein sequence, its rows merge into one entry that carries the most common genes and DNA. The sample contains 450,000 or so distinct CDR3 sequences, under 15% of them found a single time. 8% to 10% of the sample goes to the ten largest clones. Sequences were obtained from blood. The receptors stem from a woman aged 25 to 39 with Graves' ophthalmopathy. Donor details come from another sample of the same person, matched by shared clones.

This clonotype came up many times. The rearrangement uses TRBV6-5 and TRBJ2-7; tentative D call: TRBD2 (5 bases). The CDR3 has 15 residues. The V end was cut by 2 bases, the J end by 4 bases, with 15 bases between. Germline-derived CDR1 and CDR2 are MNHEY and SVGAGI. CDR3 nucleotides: TGTGCCAGCAGTTACCCGGCGAGCGGAGATTACGAGCAGTACTTC. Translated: CASSYPASGDYEQYF.

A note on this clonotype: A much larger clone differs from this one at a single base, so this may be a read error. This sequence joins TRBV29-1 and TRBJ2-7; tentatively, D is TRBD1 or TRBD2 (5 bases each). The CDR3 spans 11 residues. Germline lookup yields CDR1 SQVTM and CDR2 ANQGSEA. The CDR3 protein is CCAGTPIEQYF. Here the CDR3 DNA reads TGCTGCGCCGGGACCCCGATCGAGCAGTACTTC.

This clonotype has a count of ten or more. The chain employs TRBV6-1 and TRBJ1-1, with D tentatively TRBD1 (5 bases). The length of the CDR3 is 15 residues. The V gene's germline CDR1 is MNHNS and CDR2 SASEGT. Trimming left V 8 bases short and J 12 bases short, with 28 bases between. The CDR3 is CASFEATVGGDLTFF. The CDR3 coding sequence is TGTGCCAGCTTTGAAGCAACCGTCGGCGGGGACCTGACTTTCTTT.

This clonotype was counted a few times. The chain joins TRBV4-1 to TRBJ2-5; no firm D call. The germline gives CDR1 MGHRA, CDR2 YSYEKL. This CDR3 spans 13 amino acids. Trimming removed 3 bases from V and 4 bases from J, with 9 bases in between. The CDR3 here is CASSHPRRETQYF. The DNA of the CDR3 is TGCGCCAGCAGCCACCCCAGACGAGAGACCCAGTACTTC.

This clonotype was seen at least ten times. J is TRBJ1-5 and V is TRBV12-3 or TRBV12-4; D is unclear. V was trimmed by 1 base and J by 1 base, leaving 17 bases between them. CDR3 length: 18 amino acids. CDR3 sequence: CASSLVVDGLGSNQPQHF. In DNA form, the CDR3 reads TGTGCCAGCAGTTTAGTTGTGGACGGTCTGGGGAGCAATCAGCCCCAGCATTTT.

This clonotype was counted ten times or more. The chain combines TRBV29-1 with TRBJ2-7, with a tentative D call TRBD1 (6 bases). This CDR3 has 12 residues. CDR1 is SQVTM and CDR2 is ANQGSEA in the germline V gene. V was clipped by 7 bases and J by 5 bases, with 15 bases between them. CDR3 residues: CSAEGQGNEQYF. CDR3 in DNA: TGCAGCGCCGAAGGGCAGGGGAACGAGCAGTACTTC.

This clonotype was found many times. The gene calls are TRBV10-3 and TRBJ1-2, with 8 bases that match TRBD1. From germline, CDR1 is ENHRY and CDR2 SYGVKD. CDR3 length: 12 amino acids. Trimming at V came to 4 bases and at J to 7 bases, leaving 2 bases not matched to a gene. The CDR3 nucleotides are TGTGCCATCAGTGGACAGGGGCTTGGCTACACCTTC. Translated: CAISGQGLGYTF.

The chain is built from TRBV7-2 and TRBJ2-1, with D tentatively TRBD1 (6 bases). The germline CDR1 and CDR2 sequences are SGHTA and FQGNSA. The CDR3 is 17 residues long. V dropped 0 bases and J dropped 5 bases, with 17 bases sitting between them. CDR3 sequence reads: CASSLAVNRVWHNEQFF. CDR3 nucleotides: TGTGCCAGCAGCTTAGCGGTAAACAGGGTTTGGCACAATGAGCAGTTCTTC.

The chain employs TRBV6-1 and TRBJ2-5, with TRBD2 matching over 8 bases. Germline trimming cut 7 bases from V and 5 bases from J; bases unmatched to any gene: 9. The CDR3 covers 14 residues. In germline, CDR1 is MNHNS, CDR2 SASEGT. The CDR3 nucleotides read TGTGCCAGCACCGTACCCGGGACTAGGGAGACCCAGTACTTC. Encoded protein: CASTVPGTRETQYF.

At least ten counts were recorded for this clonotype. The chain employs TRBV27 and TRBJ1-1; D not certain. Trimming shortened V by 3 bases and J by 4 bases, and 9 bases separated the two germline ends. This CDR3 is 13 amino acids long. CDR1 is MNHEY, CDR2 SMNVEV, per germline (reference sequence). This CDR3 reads CASSLAPGTEAFF. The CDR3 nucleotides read TGTGCCAGCAGTTTGGCTCCAGGCACTGAAGCTTTCTTT.

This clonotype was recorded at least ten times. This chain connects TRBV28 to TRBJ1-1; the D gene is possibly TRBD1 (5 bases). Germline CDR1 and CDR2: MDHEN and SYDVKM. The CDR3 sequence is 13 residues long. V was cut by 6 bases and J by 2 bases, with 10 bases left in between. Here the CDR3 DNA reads TGTGCCAGCAGAGGACACATTAACACTGAAGCTTTCTTT. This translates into CASRGHINTEAFF.

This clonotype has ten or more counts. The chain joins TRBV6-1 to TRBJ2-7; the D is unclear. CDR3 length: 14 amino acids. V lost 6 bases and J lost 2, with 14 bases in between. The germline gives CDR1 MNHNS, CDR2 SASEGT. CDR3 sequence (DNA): TGTGCCAGCAGCCAAACCCACCTACCCTACGAGCAGTACTTC. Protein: CASSQTHLPYEQYF.

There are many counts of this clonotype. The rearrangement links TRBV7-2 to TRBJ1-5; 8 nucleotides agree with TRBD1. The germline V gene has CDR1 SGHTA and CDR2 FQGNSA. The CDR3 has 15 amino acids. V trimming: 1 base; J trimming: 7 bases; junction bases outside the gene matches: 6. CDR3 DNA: TGTGCCAGCAGCTTAGGACAGGGGATAGGCCAGCCCCAGCATTTT. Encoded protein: CASSLGQGIGQPQHF.

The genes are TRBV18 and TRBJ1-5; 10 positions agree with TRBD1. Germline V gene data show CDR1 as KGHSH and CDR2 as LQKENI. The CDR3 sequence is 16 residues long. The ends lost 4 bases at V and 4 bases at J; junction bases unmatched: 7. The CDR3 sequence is CASSLNGQGVNQPQHF. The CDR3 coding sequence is TGTGCCAGCTCACTCAACGGACAGGGGGTAAATCAGCCCCAGCATTTT. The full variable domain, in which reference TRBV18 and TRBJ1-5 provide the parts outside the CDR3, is NAGVMQNPRHLVRRRGQEARLRCSPMKGHSHVYWYRQLPEEGLKFMVYLQKENIIDESGMPKERFSAEFPKEGPSILRIQQVVRGDSAAYFCASSLNGQGVNQPQHFGDGTRLSIL.

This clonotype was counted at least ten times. The CDR3 bases are TGTGCCAGCAGTTACTCGGAAGGGAGGGTTGATGGCTACACCTTC. Amino acid sequence: CASSYSEGRVDGYTF. The rearrangement joins TRBV6-5 to TRBJ1-2; unclear D gene. Trimming pared 0 bases from V and 6 bases from J, leaving 14 bases between. This CDR3 is built from 15 residues. Germline CDR1 and CDR2: MNHEY and SVGAGI.

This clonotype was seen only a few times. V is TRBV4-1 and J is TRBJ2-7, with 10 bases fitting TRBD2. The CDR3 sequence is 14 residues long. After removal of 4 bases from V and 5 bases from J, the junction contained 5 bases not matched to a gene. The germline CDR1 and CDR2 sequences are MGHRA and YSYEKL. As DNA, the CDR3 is TGCGCCAGCAGCCCTGAGGGACTAGCGAACGAGCAGTACTTC. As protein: CASSPEGLANEQYF.

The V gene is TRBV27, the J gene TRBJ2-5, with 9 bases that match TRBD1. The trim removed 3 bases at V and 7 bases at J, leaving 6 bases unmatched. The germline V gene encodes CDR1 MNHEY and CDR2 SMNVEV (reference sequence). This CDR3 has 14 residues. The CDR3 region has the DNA TGTGCCAGCAGTTTGAACAGGGGGCGCGGGACCCAGTACTTC. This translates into CASSLNRGRGTQYF.

DNA for the CDR3: TGTGCCAGCAGTTTATTTGGTCAGGCCTCTTTCTATGGCTACACCTTC. Protein sequence: CASSLFGQASFYGYTF. The rearrangement links TRBV27 to TRBJ1-2, with D hard to call. In germline, CDR1 is MNHEY, CDR2 SMNVEV (reference sequence). The CDR3 is 16 amino acids. V shed 1 base and J shed 4 bases, with 16 bases lying between them.

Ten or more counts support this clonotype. The CDR3 region has the DNA TGTGCCAGCAGTGCGGGACAGAACCCCAGAGAGCAGTACTTC. The encoded protein is CASSAGQNPREQYF. V is TRBV28 and J is TRBJ2-7; D is possibly TRBD1 (7 bases). This CDR3 spans 14 amino acids. V lost 5 bases and J 7 bases, leaving 18 bases between the germline ends. Per the germline V gene, CDR1 is MDHEN and CDR2 is SYDVKM.

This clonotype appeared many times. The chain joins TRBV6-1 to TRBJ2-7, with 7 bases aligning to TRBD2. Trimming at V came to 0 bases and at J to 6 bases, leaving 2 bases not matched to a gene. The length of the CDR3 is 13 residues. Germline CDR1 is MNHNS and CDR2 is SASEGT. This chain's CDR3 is CASSEAGLREQYF. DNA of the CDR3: TGTGCCAGCAGTGAAGCGGGACTACGCGAGCAGTACTTC.

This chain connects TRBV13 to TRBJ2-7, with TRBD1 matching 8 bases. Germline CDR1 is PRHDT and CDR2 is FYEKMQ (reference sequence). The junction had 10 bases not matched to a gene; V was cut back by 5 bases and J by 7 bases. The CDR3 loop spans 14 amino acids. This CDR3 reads CASSEGQGAGEQYF. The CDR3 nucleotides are TGTGCCAGCAGCGAGGGGCAGGGGGCTGGTGAGCAGTACTTC.

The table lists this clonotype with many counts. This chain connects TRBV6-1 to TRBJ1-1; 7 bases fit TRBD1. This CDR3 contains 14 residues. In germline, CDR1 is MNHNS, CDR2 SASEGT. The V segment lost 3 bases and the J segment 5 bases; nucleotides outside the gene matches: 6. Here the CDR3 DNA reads TGTGCCAGCAGTGACGCAAGGACAGGTACTGAAGCTTTCTTT. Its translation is CASSDARTGTEAFF.

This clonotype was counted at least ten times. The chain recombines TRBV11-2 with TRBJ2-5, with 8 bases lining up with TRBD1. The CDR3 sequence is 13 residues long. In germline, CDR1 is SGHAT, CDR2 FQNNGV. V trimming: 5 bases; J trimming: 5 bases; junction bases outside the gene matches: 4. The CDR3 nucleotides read TGTGCCAGCAGCGTCACAGGGGGTGAGACCCAGTACTTC. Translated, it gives CASSVTGGETQYF.